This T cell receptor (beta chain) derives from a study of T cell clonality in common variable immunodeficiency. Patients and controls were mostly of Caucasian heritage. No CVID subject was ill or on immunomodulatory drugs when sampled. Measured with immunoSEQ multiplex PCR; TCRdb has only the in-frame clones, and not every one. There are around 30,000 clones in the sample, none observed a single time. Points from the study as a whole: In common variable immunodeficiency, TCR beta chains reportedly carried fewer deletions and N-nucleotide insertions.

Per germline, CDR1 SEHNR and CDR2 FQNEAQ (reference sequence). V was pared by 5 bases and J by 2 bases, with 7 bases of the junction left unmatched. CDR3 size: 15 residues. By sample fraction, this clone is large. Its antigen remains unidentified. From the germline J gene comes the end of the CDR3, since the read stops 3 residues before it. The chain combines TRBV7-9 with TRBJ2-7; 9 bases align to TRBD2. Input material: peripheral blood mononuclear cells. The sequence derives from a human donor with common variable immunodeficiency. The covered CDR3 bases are TGTGCCAGCAGCCCCGGACTAGCGACAGCCTACGAG. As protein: CASSPGLATAYE. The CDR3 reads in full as CASSPGLATAYEQYF.